The 30 T cell receptor beta chains in this list originate from one sample, sequenced in a study of CD8 T cells in Susac syndrome. The RNA, about 0.45 to 1 ug, was put through reverse transcription using random hexamers. TCRdb reprocessed the immunoSEQ multiplex PCR reads via MiXCR and lists one record per CDR3 protein. The sample has about 190,000 distinct CDR3 sequences; over 85% are singletons. Sequences were obtained from CD4+ T cells from PBMCs. These receptor sequences come from a human donor in good health.

CDR3 bases: TGTGCCAGCGACGAGGAGGGGGTCGATACTGAAGCTTTCTTT. Protein sequence: CASDEEGVDTEAFF. The rearrangement links TRBV28 to TRBJ1-1, with a weak D call TRBD1 (6 bases). Germline assignment: CDR1 MDHEN and CDR2 SYDVKM. With 8 bases removed from V and 5 bases from J, the gap between germline ends came to 18 bases. The CDR3 sequence is 14 residues long.

V gene TRBV12-3 or TRBV12-4 combines with J gene TRBJ1-6; D unclear. This CDR3 is built from 14 residues. The V gene lost 6 bases and the J gene lost 0 bases, with 6 bases spanning the gap. In nucleotides, the CDR3 is TGTGCCAGCAGGACATTCTCCTATAATTCACCCCTCCACTTT. It specifies CASRTFSYNSPLHF.

The genes are TRBV7-2 and TRBJ2-3; perhaps TRBD1 as D (5 bases). Germline assignment: CDR1 SGHTA and CDR2 FQGNSA. The CDR3 covers 15 residues. V lost 3 bases, J lost 2 bases, and 12 bases lay in between. The CDR3 here is CASSFFTGVTDTQYF. The CDR3 DNA is TGTGCCAGCAGCTTTTTTACAGGTGTCACAGATACGCAGTATTTT.

The gene calls are TRBV7-9 and TRBJ2-1; the match to TRBD1 covers 8 bases. This CDR3 contains 16 residues. V shed 5 bases, J shed 2 bases, and the junction held 8 bases outside the gene matches. Germline CDR1 SEHNR, CDR2 FQNEAQ (reference sequence). The CDR3 here is CASSTDRGPTYNEQFF. For the CDR3, the DNA is TGTGCCAGCAGCACCGACAGGGGTCCTACCTACAATGAGCAGTTCTTC.

The chain combines TRBV7-2 with TRBJ2-3; possibly TRBD2 for D (5 bases). V shed 5 bases and J shed 4 bases, with 16 bases lying between them. The CDR3 spans 15 residues. Germline V CDR1 and CDR2: SGHTA, FQGNSA. The CDR3 protein is CASSRGLSSADTQYF. Here the CDR3 DNA reads TGTGCCAGCAGCAGAGGGTTGTCAAGCGCAGATACGCAGTATTTT.

The rearrangement joins TRBV5-4 to TRBJ1-6, with D maybe TRBD1 (5 bases). Trimming shortened V by 6 bases and J by 8 bases, and 21 bases separated the two germline ends. Germline V gene sequence: CDR1 SGHNT, CDR2 YYREEE (reference sequence). This CDR3 region has 16 residues. This chain's CDR3 is CASTPGGTDLYSPLHF. In DNA, the CDR3 is TGTGCCAGCACCCCCGGGGGGACGGACCTATATTCACCCCTCCACTTT.

The V and J genes are TRBV28 and TRBJ2-1, with D uncertain. Germline V gene lookup returns CDR1 MDHEN and CDR2 SYDVKM. CDR3 size: 11 residues. V dropped 11 bases and J dropped 1 base, with 6 bases sitting between them. CDR3 nucleotides: TGTGCCTGCTTTTCCTACAATGAGCAGTTCTTC. Its translation: CACFSYNEQFF.

The V call is TRBV7-2, the J call TRBJ1-5; possibly TRBD1 for D (5 bases). This CDR3 spans 15 amino acids. Between the trimmed V and J ends, which lost 0 bases and 6 bases, there was a span of 12 bases. Looked up from germline, CDR1 is SGHTA and CDR2 is FQGNSA. The CDR3 loop is CASSLAAGRFQPQHF. CDR3 DNA: TGTGCCAGCAGCTTAGCAGCAGGGAGGTTTCAGCCCCAGCATTTT.

The chain links TRBV7-9 to TRBJ1-2; D is unresolved. V was pared by 5 bases and J by 8 bases, with 15 bases between. Germline CDR1 reads SEHNR; CDR2 reads FQNEAQ (reference sequence). This CDR3 is built from 13 residues. The CDR3, as DNA: TGTGCCAGCAGCCTCGGGCCTCGAGGAGGCTACACCTTC. Translating gives CASSLGPRGGYTF.

The rearrangement links TRBV29-1 to TRBJ1-2; 7 nucleotides agree with TRBD1. V shed 2 bases and J 4 bases; nucleotides not matched to a gene: 1. This CDR3 is built from 12 residues. Germline V CDR1 and CDR2: SQVTM, ANQGSEA. CDR3 residues: CSVEPGGYGYTF. The CDR3 bases are TGCAGCGTTGAACCAGGGGGCTATGGCTACACCTTC.

The gene calls are TRBV9 and TRBJ2-2; a weak D match, TRBD2 (5 bases). CDR3 length: 18 amino acids. Germline-derived CDR1 and CDR2 are SGDLS and YYNGEE. Trimming took off 0 bases at V and 1 base at J, with 16 bases between the two ends. The CDR3, as DNA: TGTGCCAGCAGCGTAGCTGTATCCGGGGTCCTGAACACCGGGGAGCTGTTTTTT. It specifies CASSVAVSGVLNTGELFF.

The chain links TRBV5-1 to TRBJ1-2, with D hard to call. The CDR3 contains 13 residues. Germline values: CDR1 SGHRS, CDR2 YFSETQ. V was pared by 4 bases and J by 2 bases, with 9 bases between. The CDR3 loop is CASSTGSNYGYTF. The CDR3 nucleotides read TGCGCCAGCAGCACCGGGAGCAACTATGGCTACACCTTC.

This clonotype was counted a single time. Sequence at one end of the junction differs from germline and may be a read error. This chain uses TRBV28 with TRBJ1-6; a possible D gene is TRBD1 (6 bases). CDR3 length equals 14 residues. Germline V lookup: CDR1 MDHEN, CDR2 SYDVKM. The CDR3 region has the DNA TGTGCCAGCAGTACCCAGGGGTATAATTCACCCCCCCACTTT. It codes for CASSTQGYNSPPHF.

This clonotype appeared once. CDR3 sequence: CASSFPLEAPGETQYF. For the CDR3, the DNA is TGTGCCAGCAGTTTTCCACTAGAAGCTCCGGGGGAGACCCAGTACTTC. V is TRBV12-3 or TRBV12-4 and J is TRBJ2-5; tentatively, D is TRBD2 (5 bases). The CDR3 length is 16 residues. Trimming stripped 3 bases from V and 5 bases from J, with 19 bases between.

The chain employs TRBV30 and TRBJ2-2; a weak D match, TRBD2 (6 bases). CDR1 is GTSNPN and CDR2 is SVGIG in the germline V gene (reference sequence). The CDR3 totals 15 residues. Trimming took 3 bases from V and 0 from J, leaving 11 bases between them. The CDR3 region has the DNA TGTGCCTGGAGCGCTGAGCGGGCGAACACCGGGGAGCTGTTTTTT. Its translation: CAWSAERANTGELFF.

This chain connects TRBV6-4 to TRBJ2-2; D gene unclear. This CDR3 spans 14 amino acids. V was trimmed by 4 bases and J by 1 base, leaving 7 bases between them. Germline V gene sequence: CDR1 MRHNA, CDR2 SNTAGT. The CDR3 protein is CASSVSQNTGELFF. CDR3 nucleotides: TGTGCCAGCAGTGTTTCTCAGAACACCGGGGAGCTGTTTTTT.

The chain joins TRBV7-2 to TRBJ2-5, with D possibly being TRBD1 or TRBD2 (5 bases each). This CDR3 spans 15 amino acids. V shed 1 base and J shed 2 bases, with 11 bases lying between them. In germline, CDR1 is SGHTA, CDR2 FQGNSA. The CDR3 region has the DNA TGTGCCAGCAGCTTAGGAGGGGTCGGACAAGAGACCCAGTACTTC. Encoded protein: CASSLGGVGQETQYF. The whole variable domain, filled in from reference TRBV7-2 and TRBJ2-5, reads GAGVSQSPSNKVTEKGKDVELRCDPISGHTALYWYRQSLGQGLEFLIYFQGNSAPDKSGLPSDRFSAERTGGSVSTLTIQRTQQEDSAVYLCASSLGGVGQETQYFGPGTRLLVL.

The rearrangement links TRBV29-1 to TRBJ1-2; D might be TRBD1 (5 bases). Germline CDR1 reads SQVTM; CDR2 reads ANQGSEA. This CDR3 is built from 13 residues. V lost 4 bases and J lost 4, with 13 bases in between. CDR3 amino acids: CSVVIGGSYGYTF. Written as DNA, the CDR3 is TGCAGCGTTGTGATCGGGGGGAGCTATGGCTACACCTTC.

This chain links TRBV2 with TRBJ1-2, with D possibly TRBD1 on 6 matching bases. This CDR3 has 13 amino acids. V was shortened by 4 bases and J by 6 bases, with 12 bases between the two germline ends. The germline V gene has CDR1 SNHLY and CDR2 FYNNEI. The CDR3 region is CASSVRGRHGYTF. In nucleotides, the CDR3 is TGTGCCAGCAGTGTCAGGGGTCGGCATGGCTACACCTTC.

The chain's CDR3 is CSARVADRGDTDTQYF. In DNA, the CDR3 is TGCAGTGCTAGAGTCGCGGACAGGGGGGACACAGATACGCAGTATTTT. This chain uses TRBV20-1 with TRBJ2-3; 10 bases line up with TRBD1. CDR1 and CDR2 (germline): DFQATT, SNEGSKA (reference sequence). The CDR3 consists of 16 residues. Trimming at V came to 1 base and at J to 2 bases, leaving 6 bases not matched to a gene.

In DNA form, the CDR3 reads TGTGCCAGCAGTTTTGGCGGGGAAACTAGCAATCAGCCCCAGCATTTT. Encoded protein: CASSFGGETSNQPQHF. This rearrangement joins TRBV28 to TRBJ1-5; the D is unclear. CDR1 is MDHEN and CDR2 is SYDVKM in the germline V gene. This CDR3 contains 16 residues. The ends were cut back, 3 bases at V and 0 bases at J, with 12 bases in the middle.

This chain connects TRBV7-2 to TRBJ1-5; D is undetermined. Trimming cost V 7 bases and J 5 bases, with 18 bases left between them. Germline loops: CDR1 SGHTA, CDR2 FQGNSA. This CDR3 is built from 15 residues. In nucleotides, the CDR3 is TGTGCCAGCACCATTATGGCGGGCGACGATCAGCCCCAGCATTTT. It is translated as CASTIMAGDDQPQHF.

This rearrangement joins TRBV7-2 to TRBJ1-2, with no clear D. V was clipped by 4 bases and J by 6 bases, with 15 bases between them. The CDR3 covers 14 residues. Germline loops: CDR1 SGHTA, CDR2 FQGNSA. In DNA, the CDR3 is TGTGCCAGCAGCTGGGGATCTCCCACAGATGGCTACACCTTC. It translates to CASSWGSPTDGYTF. The variable domain in full, completed from reference TRBV7-2 and TRBJ1-2, reads GAGVSQSPSNKVTEKGKDVELRCDPISGHTALYWYRQSLGQGLEFLIYFQGNSAPDKSGLPSDRFSAERTGGSVSTLTIQRTQQEDSAVYLCASSWGSPTDGYTFGSGTRLTVV.

CDR3 nucleotides: TGCGCCAGCAGTTCGACAGGATCGTACCAAGAGACCCAGTACTTC. Translated, it gives CASSSTGSYQETQYF. The gene calls are TRBV5-1 and TRBJ2-5; D might be TRBD1 (6 bases). Trimming took 5 bases from V and 0 from J, leaving 14 bases between them. The CDR3 has 15 amino acids. The germline gives CDR1 SGHRS, CDR2 YFSETQ.

The V call is TRBV2, the J call TRBJ2-7, with D perhaps being TRBD1 or TRBD2 (6 bases each). The CDR3 has 12 amino acids. Germline values: CDR1 SNHLY, CDR2 FYNNEI. The V gene lost 7 bases and the J gene lost 3 bases, with 10 bases spanning the gap. The CDR3 DNA reads TGTGCCAGCAAGGGGGGTCTCTACGAGCAGTACGTC. Amino acids: CASKGGLYEQYV.

The V and J genes are TRBV30 and TRBJ1-3, with D perhaps TRBD1 (5 bases). V lost 7 bases and J lost 4, with 11 bases in between. The length of the CDR3 is 12 residues. From germline, CDR1 is GTSNPN and CDR2 SVGIG (reference sequence). For the CDR3, the DNA is TGTGCCTCGAGGGGCAGAGGAAACACCATATATTTT. Protein sequence: CASRGRGNTIYF.

The rearrangement joins TRBV20-1 to TRBJ2-5; D is possibly TRBD2 (5 bases). This CDR3 contains 11 residues. Germline V CDR1 and CDR2: DFQATT, SNEGSKA (reference sequence). The V and J ends lost 6 bases and 5 bases respectively, with 10 bases between them. The CDR3 region is CSAGVGETQYF. The CDR3 region has the DNA TGCAGTGCCGGGGTTGGTGAGACCCAGTACTTC.

This sequence joins TRBV6-2 or TRBV6-3 and TRBJ2-7; 7 bases align to TRBD1. Germline CDR1 is MNHEY and CDR2 is SVGEGT. This CDR3 comprises 15 residues. The ends lost 5 bases at V and 4 bases at J; junction bases unmatched: 11. The CDR3, as DNA: TGTGCCAGCAGTCTCGGTCGACAGGGATTTTACGAGCAGTACGTC. Amino acids: CASSLGRQGFYEQYV.

The J gene is TRBJ1-6, the V gene TRBV6-5; D is possibly TRBD1 (5 bases). The germline V gene has CDR1 MNHEY and CDR2 SVGAGI. Trimming stripped 5 bases from V and 10 bases from J, with 18 bases between. This CDR3 is built from 15 residues. CDR3 protein: CASSVGGRVGSPLHF. The CDR3 DNA is TGTGCCAGCAGTGTGGGAGGCAGGGTTGGATCACCCCTCCACTTT.

This sequence joins TRBV27 and TRBJ1-6; D may be TRBD1 (5 bases). V dropped 5 bases and J dropped 6 bases, with 14 bases sitting between them. This CDR3 is built from 15 residues. Germline CDR1 reads MNHEY; CDR2 reads SMNVEV (reference sequence). The CDR3 bases are TGTGCCAGCAGTCAGGAAGTGGGGGGTAATTCACCCCTCCACTTT. Translated, it gives CASSQEVGGNSPLHF.